A single sample gave rise to the 25 T cell receptor beta chains below, sequenced in a study of T cells in Graves' hyperthyroidism and ophthalmopathy. Amplification of TCR beta CDR3 regions was performed using RNA transcripts as template. A set of HTBI primers served as the primers for a first-round RT-PCR of the TCR CDR3. MiXCR was run by TCRdb on the multiplex PCR reads, yielding one entry per CDR3 protein. The table lists 300,000 to 450,000 distinct CDR3 sequences, about 15% of them singletons, with about 30% in the top ten. Sequenced material: blood. These receptors all come from a woman aged 25-40 years with Graves' hyperthyroidism.

This chain links TRBV2 with TRBJ1-2; no reliable D call. Trimming stripped 1 base from V and 4 bases from J, with 10 bases between. The CDR3 has 14 residues. Germline V gives CDR1 SNHLY, CDR2 FYNNEI. The CDR3 here is CASSEGDLIYGYTF. DNA for the CDR3: TGTGCCAGCAGTGAAGGAGACCTAATCTATGGCTACACCTTC.

This clonotype was detected ten times or more. V is TRBV27 and J is TRBJ2-3; D remains ambiguous. V was shortened by 5 bases and J by 1 base, with 13 bases between the two germline ends. Germline lookup yields CDR1 MNHEY and CDR2 SMNVEV (reference sequence). This CDR3 is 15 amino acids long. CDR3 protein: CASSRSRWRTDTQYF. CDR3 sequence (DNA): TGTGCCAGCAGTAGGTCCAGGTGGCGCACAGATACGCAGTATTTT.

The chain joins TRBV20-1 to TRBJ2-1, with 9 bases identical to TRBD2. Looked up from germline, CDR1 is DFQATT and CDR2 is SNEGSKA (reference sequence). The CDR3 is 14 amino acids. J lost 6 bases, V lost 6 bases, and 9 bases had no gene match. The CDR3, as DNA: TGCAGTGCCGGGGCGGGAGGGCCTCGCAATGAGCAGTTCTTC. Translating gives CSAGAGGPRNEQFF.

In its sample, this clonotype was seen many times. This chain joins TRBV2 and TRBJ2-1; 10 nucleotides match TRBD1. The CDR3 has 16 amino acids. Per germline, CDR1 SNHLY and CDR2 FYNNEI. J gave up 0 bases and V 7 bases, and 6 bases lay outside the gene matches. The CDR3: CASILDRGGSYNEQFF. DNA for the CDR3: TGTGCCAGCATTCTGGACAGGGGGGGCTCCTACAATGAGCAGTTCTTC.

In the case of this clonotype: Since a much larger clone is just one base distant, this may be a read error. The rearrangement uses TRBV2 and TRBJ2-7; tentatively, D is TRBD1 (5 bases). Germline values: CDR1 SNHLY, CDR2 FYNNEI. This CDR3 has 16 residues. Between the trimmed V and J ends, which lost 2 bases and 4 bases, there was a span of 18 bases. The CDR3 loop is CASSELKGPQQYEQYF. DNA for the CDR3: TGTGCCAGCAGTGAATTGAAGGGGCCCCAACAATACGAGCAGTACTTC.

To note about this clonotype: The germline gene is not matched at one end of the junction; a read error may be the cause. The rearrangement links TRBV6-1 to TRBJ1-6; 10 nucleotides align to TRBD1. Per germline, CDR1 MNHNS and CDR2 SASEGT. The CDR3 has 15 amino acids. The CDR3 nucleotides are TGTGCCAGCAGAGAAGGGACAGGGGTTGATTCACCCCTCCACTTT. It codes for CASREGTGVDSPLHF.

For the CDR3, the DNA is TGTGCCAGTGGAGGGAGACGAACAGATACGCAGTATTTT. This codes for CASGGRRTDTQYF. The chain carries TRBV19 and TRBJ2-3; maybe TRBD2 (6 bases). Between the trimmed V and J ends, which lost 8 bases and 3 bases, there was a span of 12 bases. Germline lookup yields CDR1 LNHDA and CDR2 SQIVND (reference sequence). The CDR3 consists of 13 residues.

This clonotype was picked up many times. CDR3 DNA sequence: TGTGCCAGCAGCGCGAACCCGGGACAGGATGGCTACACCTTC. Its translation is CASSANPGQDGYTF. This chain connects TRBV9 to TRBJ1-2, with 8 bases aligning to TRBD1. This CDR3 contains 14 residues. Germline loops: CDR1 SGDLS, CDR2 YYNGEE. Trimming cost V 3 bases and J 6 bases; bases outside gene matches: 7.

The chain joins TRBV6-5 to TRBJ1-4; D call uncertain. The germline V gene has CDR1 MNHEY and CDR2 SVGAGI. V was cut by 2 bases and J by 0 bases, with 4 bases left in between. This CDR3 region has 14 residues. Here the CDR3 reads CASSYAATNEKLFF. Written as DNA, the CDR3 is TGTGCCAGCAGTTACGCAGCAACTAATGAAAAACTGTTTTTT.

The V and J genes are TRBV5-4 and TRBJ1-1; 7 nucleotides line up with TRBD1. The CDR3 sequence is 15 residues long. Germline V gives CDR1 SGHNT, CDR2 YYREEE (reference sequence). V shed 4 bases and J 1 base; nucleotides not matched to a gene: 7. The CDR3 sequence: CASSVSGTANTEAFF. The CDR3 coding sequence is TGTGCCAGCAGCGTATCCGGGACAGCGAACACTGAAGCTTTCTTT.

This clonotype has a count of ten or more. The chain carries TRBV3-1 and TRBJ2-5; the match to TRBD2 covers 9 bases. The CDR3 length is 17 residues. V gave up 0 bases and J gave up 2 bases; unmatched junction bases: 7. Germline loops: CDR1 LGHDT, CDR2 YNNKEL (reference sequence). In nucleotides, the CDR3 is TGTGCCAGCAGCCAAGAAGGCGGGCTAGCGGGACAAGAGACCCAGTACTTC. Its protein is CASSQEGGLAGQETQYF.

This clonotype was counted ten times or more. The rearrangement links TRBV30 to TRBJ2-7; tentatively, D is TRBD1 or TRBD2 (5 bases each). This CDR3 region has 16 residues. V was pared by 3 bases and J by 2 bases, with 20 bases between. Per the germline V gene, CDR1 is GTSNPN and CDR2 is SVGIG (reference sequence). This CDR3 is CAWRAARDLAPYEQYF. The CDR3 DNA sequence: TGTGCCTGGAGGGCCGCGAGGGACCTAGCCCCCTACGAGCAGTACTTC.

The CDR3 sequence is CARGAGGLPGELFF. The CDR3 DNA follows: TGTGCCAGGGGGGCGGGAGGGCTTCCCGGGGAGCTGTTTTTT. The rearrangement links TRBV6-1 to TRBJ2-2, with 9 bases lining up with TRBD2. Germline CDR1 MNHNS, CDR2 SASEGT. V dropped 9 bases and J dropped 6; count of bases not matched to a gene: 8. CDR3 length: 14 amino acids.

The J gene is TRBJ2-7, the V gene TRBV5-1, with 9 bases fitting TRBD1. The germline CDR1 and CDR2 sequences are SGHRS and YFSETQ. CDR3 size: 15 residues. J gave up 3 bases and V 4 bases, and 8 bases lay outside the gene matches. CDR3 protein: CASSPGTGTNYEQYF. CDR3 bases: TGCGCCAGCAGCCCGGGGACAGGGACTAACTACGAGCAGTACTTC.

This clonotype was counted between two and nine times. The chain uses TRBV28 and TRBJ2-4; 8 bases are a match to TRBD2. There are 16 residues in the CDR3. Looked up from germline, CDR1 is MDHEN and CDR2 is SYDVKM. After removal of 6 bases from V and 1 base from J, the junction contained 8 bases not matched to a gene. CDR3 loop: CASRESGRAAKNIQYF. The CDR3 DNA sequence: TGTGCCAGCAGAGAGTCCGGGAGGGCGGCCAAAAACATTCAGTACTTC.

This clonotype has ten or more counts. V gene TRBV12-3 or TRBV12-4 combines with J gene TRBJ2-7; the D is unclear. This CDR3 region has 14 residues. V dropped 2 bases and J dropped 6 bases, with 14 bases sitting between them. CDR3 loop: CASSLRLPAAEQYF. The DNA of the CDR3 is TGTGCCAGCAGTTTAAGACTTCCGGCCGCCGAGCAGTACTTC.

This clonotype was detected only a few times. The V gene is TRBV9, the J gene TRBJ2-1; TRBD2 agrees at 8 bases. Germline CDR1 reads SGDLS; CDR2 reads YYNGEE. V lost 4 bases to trimming and J lost 4 bases; unmatched junction nucleotides: 7. The CDR3 spans 15 residues. CDR3 region: CASSFERESYNEQFF. In nucleotides, the CDR3 is TGTGCCAGCAGCTTCGAGCGGGAGAGTTACAATGAGCAGTTCTTC.

This clonotype was seen a handful of times. This chain links TRBV7-9 with TRBJ2-5; D uncertain. This CDR3 region has 15 residues. Germline lookup yields CDR1 SEHNR and CDR2 FQNEAQ (reference sequence). Trimming cost V 2 bases and J 0 bases, with 10 bases left between them. In DNA form, the CDR3 reads TGTGCCAGCAGCTTAACCCCTGTCTACCAAGAGACCCAGTACTTC. Encoded protein: CASSLTPVYQETQYF.

This clonotype was counted ten times or more. This rearrangement joins TRBV2 to TRBJ1-5; TRBD1 is a possible D gene (5 bases). V was trimmed by 7 bases and J by 0 bases, leaving 10 bases between them. This CDR3 contains 14 residues. Looked up from germline, CDR1 is SNHLY and CDR2 is FYNNEI. The CDR3, as DNA: TGTGCCAGCAAGCCAGGGCATAGCAATCAGCCCCAGCATTTT. This encodes CASKPGHSNQPQHF.

V and J are TRBV5-5 and TRBJ1-1; D gene uncertain. In germline, CDR1 is SGHKS, CDR2 YYEKEE (reference sequence). Trimming left V 6 bases short and J 3 bases short, with 6 bases between. The CDR3 consists of 11 residues. Here the CDR3 reads CASTSDTEAFF. The CDR3, as DNA: TGTGCCAGCACCTCGGACACTGAAGCTTTCTTT.

The chain combines TRBV4-2 with TRBJ2-4; D remains ambiguous. The germline V and J ends were trimmed by 0 bases and 0 bases, with 6 bases remaining between them. The germline gives CDR1 LGHNA, CDR2 YNFKEQ. This CDR3 spans 15 amino acids. This chain's CDR3 is CASSQDYLAKNIQYF. The DNA for the CDR3 is TGTGCCAGCAGCCAAGATTACCTAGCCAAAAACATTCAGTACTTC.

The chain couples TRBV2 to TRBJ2-1; maybe TRBD1 (6 bases). The germline V gene encodes CDR1 SNHLY and CDR2 FYNNEI. The CDR3 extends over 15 amino acids. V lost 7 bases, J lost 4 bases, and 17 bases lay in between. This CDR3 is CASTRLDSLYNEQFF. The DNA for the CDR3 is TGTGCCAGCACCCGACTGGACAGTCTTTACAATGAGCAGTTCTTC.

At least ten counts were recorded for this clonotype. The V gene is TRBV12-3 or TRBV12-4, the J gene TRBJ1-1; TRBD1 matches 7 bases. The CDR3 runs to 15 residues. Trimming at V came to 0 bases and at J to 5 bases, leaving 6 bases not matched to a gene. CDR3 loop: CASSLAWGQRTEAFF. CDR3 nucleotides: TGTGCCAGCAGTTTAGCGTGGGGACAGAGAACTGAAGCTTTCTTT.

This clonotype was seen at least ten times. The rearrangement joins TRBV20-1 to TRBJ2-5; TRBD2 matches 13 bases. The V segment lost 1 base and the J segment 4 bases; nucleotides outside the gene matches: 0. From germline, CDR1 is DFQATT and CDR2 SNEGSKA (reference sequence). This CDR3 has 14 residues. DNA for the CDR3: TGCAGTGCTAGAGGGACTAGCGGGAGAGAGACCCAGTACTTC. Translating gives CSARGTSGRETQYF.

The CDR3, as DNA: TGTGCCAGCAGTTTAGGAAGGGGGACAGGGAGCTACGAGCAGTACTTC. This codes for CASSLGRGTGSYEQYF. The chain couples TRBV28 to TRBJ2-7, with 9 bases matching TRBD1. The CDR3 is 16 amino acids. Germline CDR1 MDHEN, CDR2 SYDVKM. Trimming took 2 bases from V and 3 from J; bases not matched to a gene: 8.